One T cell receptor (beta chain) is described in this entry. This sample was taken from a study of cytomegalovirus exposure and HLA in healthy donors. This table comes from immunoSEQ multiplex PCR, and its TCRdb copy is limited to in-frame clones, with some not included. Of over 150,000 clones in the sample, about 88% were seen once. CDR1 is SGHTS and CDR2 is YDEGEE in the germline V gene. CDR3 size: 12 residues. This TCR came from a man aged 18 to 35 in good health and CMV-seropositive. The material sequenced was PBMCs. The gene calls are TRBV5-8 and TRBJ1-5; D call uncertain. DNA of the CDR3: TGTGCGGTTGGGGAGCACAATCAGCCCCAGCATTTT. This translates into CAVGEHNQPQHF.